Each of the 20 T cell receptor beta chains below was sequenced from the same sample in a study of Tregs in tolerant kidney transplant recipients. The method was immunoSEQ multiplex PCR; TCRdb's version includes in-frame clones alone and lacks a portion of them. The top ten hold roughly 11% of the sample, which has some 66,000 clones, 80% to 95% seen once. The sample in question was CD8+ T cells from blood, obtained before the transplant. The receptors shown here come from a human donor who received a combined kidney and bone marrow transplant.

The chain joins TRBV7-7 to TRBJ2-1; a possible D gene is TRBD1 (6 bases). Germline V gene sequence: CDR1 SSHAT, CDR2 FNYEAQ (reference sequence). Trimming removed 0 bases from V and 5 bases from J, with 8 bases in between. The CDR3 has 14 residues. The CDR3 spells CASSLARTDNEQFF. In DNA form, the CDR3 reads TGTGCCAGCAGCTTAGCGCGGACAGACAATGAGCAGTTCTTC.

This rearrangement joins TRBV7-2 to TRBJ2-1, with a weak D call TRBD2 (6 bases). The germline V and J ends were trimmed by 1 base and 12 bases, with 7 bases remaining between them. The CDR3 loop spans 11 amino acids. Per germline, CDR1 SGHTA and CDR2 FQGNSA. The chain's CDR3 is CASSLEGGQFF. The CDR3 DNA is TGTGCCAGCAGCTTAGAGGGAGGGCAGTTCTTC.

The V call is TRBV9, the J call TRBJ2-1; 9 bases fit TRBD2. The trim removed 6 bases at V and 6 bases at J, leaving 16 bases unmatched. The CDR3 spans 17 residues. Germline-derived CDR1 and CDR2 are SGDLS and YYNGEE. CDR3 residues: CASNPPGGGRAPNEQFF. As DNA, the CDR3 is TGTGCCAGCAACCCGCCTGGAGGCGGGAGGGCGCCCAATGAGCAGTTCTTC. The whole variable domain, filled in from reference TRBV9 and TRBJ2-1, reads DSGVTQTPKHLITATGQRVTLRCSPRSGDLSVYWYQQSLDQGLQFLIQYYNGEERAKGNILERFSAQQFPDLHSELNLSSLELGDSALYFCASNPPGGGRAPNEQFFGPGTRLTVL.

The V and J genes are TRBV5-6 and TRBJ1-1; weak D call: TRBD1 (5 bases). This CDR3 is 12 amino acids long. Germline CDR1 SGHDT, CDR2 YYEEEE. Between the trimmed V and J ends, which lost 0 bases and 6 bases, there was a span of 6 bases. CDR3 sequence (DNA): TGTGCCAGCAGCTTGGGCAGGGCTGAAGCTTTCTTT. Residues: CASSLGRAEAFF.

The chain couples TRBV10-3 to TRBJ2-7; the match to TRBD1 covers 7 bases. CDR1 is ENHRY and CDR2 is SYGVKD in the germline V gene. Trimming removed 3 bases from V and 4 bases from J; junction bases left unmatched: 9. The CDR3 is 15 residues long. The CDR3 DNA is TGTGCCATCAGTGATCCCGACAGGGACCTTTACGAGCAGTACTTC. This sequence encodes CAISDPDRDLYEQYF.

This sequence joins TRBV9 and TRBJ2-1; 10 bases fit TRBD1. J gave up 2 bases and V 4 bases, and 3 bases lay outside the gene matches. Germline values: CDR1 SGDLS, CDR2 YYNGEE. This CDR3 spans 15 amino acids. The CDR3 is CASSQGQGTYNEQFF. The CDR3 DNA sequence: TGTGCCAGCAGCCAGGGACAGGGGACCTACAATGAGCAGTTCTTC.

The chain uses TRBV5-1 and TRBJ2-1; D is perhaps TRBD2 (6 bases). The CDR3 covers 16 residues. V was clipped by 0 bases and J by 0 bases, with 10 bases between them. Germline CDR1 and CDR2: SGHRS and YFSETQ. The CDR3 region has the DNA TGCGCCAGCAGCTTGGTTGCGGGAAGCTCCTACAATGAGCAGTTCTTC. This codes for CASSLVAGSSYNEQFF.

This clone has a single count. The rearrangement uses TRBV11-2 and TRBJ2-7; a possible D gene is TRBD2 (5 bases). The germline V gene encodes CDR1 SGHAT and CDR2 FQNNGV. Between the trimmed V and J ends, which lost 5 bases and 3 bases, there was a span of 14 bases. This CDR3 is built from 14 residues. The CDR3 DNA reads TGTGCCAGCAGCCAAACCCCGGCGGGCTACGAGCAGTACTTC. Translating it yields CASSQTPAGYEQYF. Based on the CDR3 plus reference TRBV11-2 and TRBJ2-7, the full variable domain is EAGVAQSPRYKIIEKRQSVAFWCNPISGHATLYWYQQILGQGPKLLIQFQNNGVVDDSQLPKDRFSAERLKGVDSTLKIQPAKLEDSAVYLCASSQTPAGYEQYFGPGTRLTVT.

This clone was seen only once. This sequence joins TRBV25-1 and TRBJ2-1; tentatively, D is TRBD2 (6 bases). Germline V lookup: CDR1 MGHDK, CDR2 SYGVNS. The V end lost 3 bases, the J end lost 3 bases, and 9 bases lay between the germline ends. The CDR3 runs 14 residues. The CDR3 DNA reads TGTGCCAGCAGTGAGGCGGGGAGCTACAATGAGCAGTTCTTC. It specifies CASSEAGSYNEQFF. Variable domain in full (rest from reference TRBV25-1 and TRBJ2-1): EADIYQTPRYLVIGTGKKITLECSQTMGHDKMYWYQQDPGMELHLIHYSYGVNSTEKGDLSSESTVSRIRTEHFPLTLESARPSHTSQYLCASSEAGSYNEQFFGPGTRLTVL.

The chain combines TRBV7-2 with TRBJ2-7, with a possible D match to TRBD1 (6 bases). Trimming removed 4 bases from V and 0 bases from J, with 10 bases in between. Germline V gene sequence: CDR1 SGHTA, CDR2 FQGNSA. The CDR3 length is 14 residues. CDR3 sequence (DNA): TGTGCCAGCAGCTGGACAGATACCTCCTACGAGCAGTACTTC. It specifies CASSWTDTSYEQYF.

The chain joins TRBV9 to TRBJ2-7, with 7 bases identical to TRBD2. The CDR3 extends over 14 amino acids. V lost 0 bases, J lost 7 bases, and 7 bases stayed unmatched. The germline V gene has CDR1 SGDLS and CDR2 YYNGEE. The CDR3 nucleotides are TGTGCCAGCAGCGTAGATGGGGGGGGGATGGAGCAGTACTTC. Protein sequence: CASSVDGGGMEQYF. The whole variable domain, remainder taken from reference TRBV9 and TRBJ2-7, is DSGVTQTPKHLITATGQRVTLRCSPRSGDLSVYWYQQSLDQGLQFLIQYYNGEERAKGNILERFSAQQFPDLHSELNLSSLELGDSALYFCASSVDGGGMEQYFGPGTRLTVT.

The CDR3 here is CASSLVLAGGTDTQYF. As DNA, the CDR3 is TGTGCCAGCAGCTTAGTTCTAGCGGGAGGCACAGATACGCAGTATTTT. The chain has TRBV7-9 and TRBJ2-3; 10 positions agree with TRBD2. V lost 1 base and J lost 1; bases outside the gene matches: 2. CDR1 is SEHNR and CDR2 is FQNEAQ in the germline V gene (reference sequence). The CDR3 is 16 residues long.

In DNA, the CDR3 is TGTGCCAGCACCTCGGAGGGTGGTGAAAAACTGTTTTTT. It codes for CASTSEGGEKLFF. V is TRBV6-6 and J is TRBJ1-4; no clear D. In germline, CDR1 is MNHNY, CDR2 SVGAGI (reference sequence). The V and J ends lost 7 bases and 7 bases respectively, with 13 bases between them. CDR3 length: 13 amino acids.

This sequence joins TRBV4-2 and TRBJ1-5; no clear D gene. CDR3 length equals 11 residues. Germline V CDR1 and CDR2: LGHNA, YNFKEQ. V lost 1 base and J lost 11, with 6 bases in between. Here the CDR3 DNA reads TGTGCCAGCAGCCAAGGTCCGGCCCAGCATTTT. As protein: CASSQGPAQHF.

V and J are TRBV4-3 and TRBJ2-1; 11 nucleotides match TRBD1. V gave up 1 base and J gave up 4 bases; unmatched junction bases: 6. This CDR3 has 17 residues. Germline loops: CDR1 LGHNA, CDR2 YSLEER. The CDR3 reads CASSQGTGTGGYNEQFF. For the CDR3, the DNA is TGCGCCAGCAGCCAAGGTACCGGGACAGGGGGATACAATGAGCAGTTCTTC.

This clone was detected once. CDR3 in DNA: TGTGCCAGTAGTGCGACTAGCGGGGCCTACGAGCAGTACTTC. It is translated as CASSATSGAYEQYF. This chain connects TRBV19 to TRBJ2-7; 11 bases line up with TRBD2. The CDR3 is 14 amino acids. J was trimmed by 2 bases and V by 5 bases; bases with no gene match: 2. Looked up from germline, CDR1 is LNHDA and CDR2 is SQIVND (reference sequence). The full variable domain, in which reference TRBV19 and TRBJ2-7 provide the parts outside the CDR3, is DGGITQSPKYLFRKEGQNVTLSCEQNLNHDAMYWYRQDPGQGLRLIYYSQIVNDFQKGDIAEGYSVSREKKESFPLTVTSAQKNPTAFYLCASSATSGAYEQYFGPGTRLTVT.

The chain links TRBV29-1 to TRBJ1-1, with TRBD1 as a possible D gene (6 bases). Trimming took off 6 bases at V and 3 bases at J, with 11 bases between the two ends. This CDR3 is built from 12 residues. Germline V CDR1 and CDR2: SQVTM, ANQGSEA. Here the CDR3 DNA reads TGCAGCGTCCGAGCAGGGGACACTGAAGCTTTCTTT. Amino acid sequence: CSVRAGDTEAFF.

The chain uses TRBV10-2 and TRBJ2-3; D ambiguous. V lost 5 bases and J lost 0, with 12 bases in between. Germline assignment: CDR1 WSHSY and CDR2 SAAADI. The CDR3 spans 15 residues. The CDR3 sequence: CASSISGTSTDTQYF. CDR3 in DNA: TGCGCCAGCAGTATTTCAGGCACTAGCACAGATACGCAGTATTTT.

The gene calls are TRBV5-1 and TRBJ1-2, with TRBD1 matching over 9 bases. Losses at the gene ends were 0 bases for V and 5 bases for J; bases not matched to a gene: 5. The length of the CDR3 is 15 residues. Germline V gene sequence: CDR1 SGHRS, CDR2 YFSETQ. For the CDR3, the DNA is TGCGCCAGCAGCTTGGTTCTCGGGACAGGGTATGGCTACACCTTC. Encoded protein: CASSLVLGTGYGYTF.

J is TRBJ1-2 and V is TRBV11-3; no clear D. Germline values: CDR1 SGHNT, CDR2 YENEEA. CDR3 length: 15 amino acids. Trimming took off 1 base at V and 4 bases at J, with 13 bases between the two ends. The CDR3 loop reads CASSLASGLGYGYTF. The CDR3 coding sequence is TGTGCCAGCAGCTTAGCGTCAGGACTGGGCTATGGCTACACCTTC.